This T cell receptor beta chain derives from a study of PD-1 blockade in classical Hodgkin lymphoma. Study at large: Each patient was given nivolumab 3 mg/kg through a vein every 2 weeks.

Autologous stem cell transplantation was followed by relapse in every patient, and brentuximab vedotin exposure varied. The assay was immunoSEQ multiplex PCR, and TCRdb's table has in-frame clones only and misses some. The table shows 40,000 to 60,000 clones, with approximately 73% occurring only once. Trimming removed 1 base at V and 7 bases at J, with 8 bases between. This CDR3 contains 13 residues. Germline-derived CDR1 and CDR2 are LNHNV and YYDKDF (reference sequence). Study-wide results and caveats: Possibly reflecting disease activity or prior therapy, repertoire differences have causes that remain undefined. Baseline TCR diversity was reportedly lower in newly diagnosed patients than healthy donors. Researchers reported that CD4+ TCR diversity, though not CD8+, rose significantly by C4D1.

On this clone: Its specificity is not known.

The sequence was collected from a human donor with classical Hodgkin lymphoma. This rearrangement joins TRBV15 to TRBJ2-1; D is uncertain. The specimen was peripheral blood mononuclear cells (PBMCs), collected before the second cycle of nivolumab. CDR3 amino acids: CATSRGMRNEQFF. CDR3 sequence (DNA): TGTGCCACCAGCAGAGGGATGAGGAATGAGCAGTTCTTC.